The 30 T cell receptor beta chains presented below share a single source sample, sequenced in a study of T cell repertoires in cytomegalovirus infection. One entry per CDR3 protein results from TCRdb running MiXCR on the reads. The table records around 540,000 distinct CDR3 sequences, roughly a third of them present only once. These receptors' targets are unknown. Sample: cultured PBMCs, taken from culture after CMV antigen stimulation. Receptor source: a human donor in good health (CMV status not recorded). Some clones in this sample may be carry-over from other donors' samples.

The rearrangement joins TRBV11-3 to TRBJ2-5; a weak D match, TRBD2 (5 bases). Trimming removed 0 bases at V and 4 bases at J, with 12 bases between. This CDR3 contains 15 residues. From germline, CDR1 is SGHNT and CDR2 YENEEA. CDR3 loop: CASSLDGSRGETQYF. In nucleotides, the CDR3 is TGTGCCAGCAGCTTAGACGGGTCACGGGGAGAGACCCAGTACTTC.

The gene calls are TRBV27 and TRBJ1-1; 10 bases line up with TRBD1. Unmatched junction bases numbered 27, after V lost 5 bases and J lost 3 bases. The germline gives CDR1 MNHEY, CDR2 SMNVEV (reference sequence). The CDR3 has 22 amino acids. The CDR3, as DNA: TGTGCCAGCAGTATAAGACGGACAGGGGGTTTGGTAGGGGGCAGGACGTACACTGAAGCTTTCTTT. Encoded protein: CASSIRRTGGLVGGRTYTEAFF.

This clonotype was counted many times. V usage is TRBV7-2 and J usage is TRBJ2-3; D is uncertain. Germline V gene data show CDR1 as SGHTA and CDR2 as FQGNSA. This CDR3 is 12 amino acids long. V lost 2 bases and J lost 5, with 5 bases in between. CDR3: CASSLYGDTQYF. The CDR3 DNA sequence: TGTGCCAGCAGCTTATACGGAGATACGCAGTATTTT.

CDR3 nucleotides: TGTGCCAGCAGTTTAGTTGTAGCGGGAGGGCGGGGAGAGACCCAGTACTTC. Protein sequence: CASSLVVAGGRGETQYF. The V and J genes are TRBV12-3 or TRBV12-4 and TRBJ2-5, with TRBD2 identical over 11 bases. This CDR3 contains 17 residues. V shed 1 base, J shed 4 bases, and the junction held 8 bases outside the gene matches.

This clonotype has more than one count but fewer than ten. This chain links TRBV7-9 with TRBJ2-3; D might be TRBD2 (5 bases). This CDR3 has 12 residues. Trimming pared 7 bases from V and 6 bases from J, leaving 11 bases between. From germline, CDR1 is SEHNR and CDR2 FQNEAQ (reference sequence). The CDR3 loop reads CASMAGDDTQYF. Here the CDR3 DNA reads TGTGCCAGCATGGCGGGCGACGATACGCAGTATTTT. Drawing the rest from reference TRBV7-9 and TRBJ2-3, the complete variable domain is DTGVSQNPRHKITKRGQNVTFRCDPISEHNRLYWYRQTLGQGPEFLTYFQNEAQLEKSRLLSDRFSAERPKGSFSTLEIQRTEQGDSAMYLCASMAGDDTQYFGPGTRLTVL.

The chain employs TRBV19 and TRBJ2-1; 9 positions match TRBD2. CDR1 and CDR2 from the germline V gene are LNHDA and SQIVND (reference sequence). The CDR3 length is 14 residues. The trim removed 9 bases at V and 8 bases at J, leaving 11 bases unmatched. The chain's CDR3 is CASERGGRAHEQFF. In nucleotides, the CDR3 is TGTGCCAGCGAAAGGGGCGGGAGGGCCCATGAGCAGTTCTTC. The variable domain in full, with the rest retrieved from reference TRBV19 and TRBJ2-1, is DGGITQSPKYLFRKEGQNVTLSCEQNLNHDAMYWYRQDPGQGLRLIYYSQIVNDFQKGDIAEGYSVSREKKESFPLTVTSAQKNPTAFYLCASERGGRAHEQFFGPGTRLTVL.

The rearrangement links TRBV10-3 to TRBJ2-7; no reliable D call. V lost 2 bases, J lost 4 bases, and 9 bases lay in between. The CDR3 runs to 13 residues. From germline, CDR1 is ENHRY and CDR2 SYGVKD. For the CDR3, the DNA is TGTGCCATCAGTGAGAAGATCCCATACGAGCAGTACTTC. Translation: CAISEKIPYEQYF.

This clonotype was detected only a few times. The chain joins TRBV5-6 to TRBJ2-2; 7 bases line up with TRBD2. CDR1 and CDR2 from the germline V gene are SGHDT and YYEEEE. Trimming at V came to 7 bases and at J to 2 bases, leaving 8 bases not matched to a gene. The CDR3 totals 15 residues. The CDR3 bases are TGTGCCAGCTCGTGGGAGGGGCCCAACACCGGGGAGCTGTTTTTT. Translation: CASSWEGPNTGELFF.

This clonotype appeared a few times. DNA of the CDR3: TGTGCCAGCAGCTTAAGGGAGACAAAGAACACTGAAGCTTTCTTT. As protein: CASSLRETKNTEAFF. The chain is built from TRBV7-8 and TRBJ1-1; no reliable D call. Between the trimmed V and J ends, which lost 2 bases and 1 base, there was a span of 11 bases. Germline values: CDR1 SGHVS, CDR2 FQNEAQ. This CDR3 region has 15 residues. Drawing the rest from reference TRBV7-8 and TRBJ1-1, the complete variable domain is GAGVSQSPRYKVAKRGQDVALRCDPISGHVSLFWYQQALGQGPEFLTYFQNEAQLDKSGLPSDRFFAERPEGSVSTLKIQRTQQEDSAVYLCASSLRETKNTEAFFGQGTRLTVV.

This clonotype turned up a few times. V is TRBV10-3 and J is TRBJ2-7; 9 bases map to TRBD2. CDR3 length: 18 amino acids. V shed 2 bases, J shed 5 bases, and the junction held 16 bases outside the gene matches. Per the germline V gene, CDR1 is ENHRY and CDR2 is SYGVKD. CDR3 DNA: TGTGCCATCAGTGAGCCGTATCCTCCTAGCGGGACAATCCACGAGCAGTACGTC. Translated, it gives CAISEPYPPSGTIHEQYV.

This clonotype was picked up a small number of times. V usage is TRBV20-1 and J usage is TRBJ2-1; no firm D call. CDR1 and CDR2 (germline): DFQATT, SNEGSKA (reference sequence). There are 15 residues in the CDR3. V lost 3 bases and J lost 1, with 13 bases in between. CDR3 sequence (DNA): TGCAGTGCTAGGGGGTGGTGGGGATCCTACAATGAGCAGTTCTTC. Translated: CSARGWWGSYNEQFF.

The chain carries TRBV27 and TRBJ1-6; 8 positions agree with TRBD1. Per the germline V gene, CDR1 is MNHEY and CDR2 is SMNVEV (reference sequence). The V and J ends lost 9 bases and 10 bases, in that order; junction bases with no gene match: 11. The CDR3 is made up of 14 amino acids. CDR3 sequence: CASTSTGVDSPLHF. CDR3 in DNA: TGTGCCAGTACCTCGACAGGGGTGGACTCACCCCTCCACTTT.

The genes are TRBV19 and TRBJ2-1; D perhaps matches TRBD2 (5 bases). Trimming took 7 bases from V and 12 from J, leaving 19 bases between them. The CDR3 contains 13 residues. Per germline, CDR1 LNHDA and CDR2 SQIVND (reference sequence). The CDR3 protein is CASKKTTMDGQFF. As DNA, the CDR3 is TGTGCCAGTAAAAAGACTACAATGGATGGGCAGTTCTTC.

DNA of the CDR3: TGTGCCAGCAGTTACCGGGCAGGGGCCATGAACACTGAAGCTTTCTTT. As protein: CASSYRAGAMNTEAFF. The chain joins TRBV6-6 to TRBJ1-1; D is perhaps TRBD1 (6 bases). Trimming took off 2 bases at V and 0 bases at J, with 13 bases between the two ends. The length of the CDR3 is 16 residues. The germline V gene encodes CDR1 MNHNY and CDR2 SVGAGI (reference sequence).

This clonotype was seen a handful of times. This chain connects TRBV7-2 to TRBJ2-3; 14 bases match TRBD2. The CDR3 has 15 amino acids. CDR1 and CDR2 (germline): SGHTA, FQGNSA. Trimming removed 1 base from V and 7 bases from J; junction bases left unmatched: 1. The CDR3: CASSLGTSGGNTQYF. For the CDR3, the DNA is TGTGCCAGCAGCTTAGGGACTAGCGGGGGGAATACGCAGTATTTT.

This clonotype was recorded many times. V usage is TRBV20-1 and J usage is TRBJ2-1, with TRBD2 matching 9 bases. Germline-derived CDR1 and CDR2 are DFQATT and SNEGSKA (reference sequence). There are 15 residues in the CDR3. V gave up 6 bases and J gave up 5 bases; unmatched junction bases: 11. The chain's CDR3 is CSAPRSGRPDNEQFF. The DNA for the CDR3 is TGCAGTGCCCCCAGGAGCGGGAGGCCAGACAATGAGCAGTTCTTC.

V is TRBV12-5 and J is TRBJ1-2; 7 nucleotides match TRBD1. The CDR3 consists of 15 residues. Trimming took 8 bases from V and 3 from J; bases not matched to a gene: 12. The germline gives CDR1 LGHNT, CDR2 FRNRAP. CDR3 sequence (DNA): TGTGCTAGTAGCCGATTCTCTACAGGGGACTATGGCTACACCTTC. Translating it yields CASSRFSTGDYGYTF.

This clonotype was counted between two and nine times. The gene calls are TRBV2 and TRBJ2-1; unclear D gene. The CDR3 has 12 amino acids. The ends were cut back, 1 base at V and 6 bases at J, with 4 bases in the middle. Germline CDR1 reads SNHLY; CDR2 reads FYNNEI. The DNA for the CDR3 is TGTGCCAGCAGTGAAGGATTCAATGAGCAGTTCTTC. Translated, it gives CASSEGFNEQFF.

This clonotype appeared a few times. The rearrangement uses TRBV12-3 or TRBV12-4 and TRBJ1-5; no clear D. The CDR3 consists of 17 residues. V lost 3 bases and J 1 base, leaving 16 bases between the germline ends. The CDR3 sequence: CASSFVLGGESNQPQHF. The CDR3 nucleotides read TGTGCCAGCAGTTTTGTACTGGGAGGTGAGAGCAATCAGCCCCAGCATTTT.

The chain is built from TRBV6-1 and TRBJ2-6; D is undetermined. The CDR3 length is 16 residues. CDR1 is MNHNS, CDR2 SASEGT, per germline. V was pared by 4 bases and J by 1 base, with 11 bases between. CDR3 DNA: TGTGCCAGCAGTGGACCCTTACCGTCTGGGGCCAACGTCCTGACTTTC. This encodes CASSGPLPSGANVLTF.

The genes are TRBV18 and TRBJ1-6; possibly TRBD1 for D (6 bases). V lost 3 bases to trimming and J lost 7 bases, with 13 bases between them. This CDR3 region has 15 residues. Germline V gene lookup returns CDR1 KGHSH and CDR2 LQKENI. In nucleotides, the CDR3 is TGTGCCAGCTCACCGGGGGCACAGGGAAATTCACCCCTCCACTTT. It is translated as CASSPGAQGNSPLHF.

This clonotype was counted between two and nine times. J is TRBJ1-2 and V is TRBV18; D remains unclear. Germline-derived CDR1 and CDR2 are KGHSH and LQKENI. With 2 bases removed from V and 7 bases from J, the gap between germline ends came to 20 bases. CDR3 size: 16 residues. Here the CDR3 reads CASSPSSRAPGGGYTF. In nucleotides, the CDR3 is TGTGCCAGCTCACCAAGCAGCCGGGCGCCCGGAGGTGGCTACACCTTC.

This chain joins TRBV19 and TRBJ1-5, with 9 bases identical to TRBD1. The CDR3 contains 14 residues. The germline gives CDR1 LNHDA, CDR2 SQIVND (reference sequence). V shed 6 bases and J 3 bases; nucleotides not matched to a gene: 3. CDR3: CASRRTGVNQPQHF. In DNA, the CDR3 is TGTGCCAGTAGACGGACAGGGGTCAATCAGCCCCAGCATTTT. Combining the CDR3 with reference TRBV19 and TRBJ1-5 gives the whole variable domain DGGITQSPKYLFRKEGQNVTLSCEQNLNHDAMYWYRQDPGQGLRLIYYSQIVNDFQKGDIAEGYSVSREKKESFPLTVTSAQKNPTAFYLCASRRTGVNQPQHFGDGTRLSIL.

The chain has TRBV2 and TRBJ2-1, with 7 bases matching TRBD1. V lost 6 bases and J lost 9; bases outside the gene matches: 14. This CDR3 has 15 residues. Germline CDR1 is SNHLY and CDR2 is FYNNEI. Here the CDR3 reads CASRDYRGWDCEQFF. DNA of the CDR3: TGTGCCAGCAGAGATTACAGGGGTTGGGATTGTGAGCAGTTCTTC.

There are a few counts of this clonotype. This sequence joins TRBV10-3 and TRBJ2-7, with TRBD2 matching over 7 bases. The length of the CDR3 is 14 residues. From germline, CDR1 is ENHRY and CDR2 SYGVKD. V trimming: 8 bases; J trimming: 0 bases; junction bases outside the gene matches: 7. CDR3 sequence (DNA): TGTGCCATCTCAGCGGGCGGGAGCTCCTACGAGCAGTACGTC. Translating it yields CAISAGGSSYEQYV.

The chain links TRBV7-9 to TRBJ2-1, with D possibly being TRBD1 (6 bases). The V gene lost 5 bases and the J gene lost 7 bases, with 15 bases spanning the gap. Germline V lookup: CDR1 SEHNR, CDR2 FQNEAQ (reference sequence). This CDR3 region has 14 residues. The CDR3 loop reads CASSKPTGMNEQFF. In nucleotides, the CDR3 is TGTGCCAGCAGCAAGCCTACAGGGATGAATGAGCAGTTCTTC.

The chain joins TRBV11-3 to TRBJ1-4; TRBD1 matches 8 bases. Trimming removed 5 bases from V and 7 bases from J; junction bases left unmatched: 9. This CDR3 contains 15 residues. CDR1 is SGHNT and CDR2 is YENEEA in the germline V gene. CDR3 coding DNA: TGTGCCAGCAGCCTCCACCCTGGGACAGGTGAAAAACTGTTTTTT. Its translation: CASSLHPGTGEKLFF.

This rearrangement joins TRBV7-2 to TRBJ2-5; D not resolved. Germline values: CDR1 SGHTA, CDR2 FQGNSA. V dropped 2 bases and J dropped 5 bases, with 9 bases sitting between them. The CDR3 totals 13 residues. The DNA of the CDR3 is TGTGCCAGCAGCTTAAGGTTCAAGGAGACCCAGTACTTC. Translation: CASSLRFKETQYF. Together with reference TRBV7-2 and TRBJ2-5, the CDR3 gives the full variable domain: GAGVSQSPSNKVTEKGKDVELRCDPISGHTALYWYRQSLGQGLEFLIYFQGNSAPDKSGLPSDRFSAERTGGSVSTLTIQRTQQEDSAVYLCASSLRFKETQYFGPGTRLLVL.

This chain uses TRBV6-1 with TRBJ2-1; perhaps TRBD2 as D (5 bases). The CDR3 runs to 15 residues. V was shortened by 1 base and J by 0 bases, with 7 bases between the two germline ends. The germline V gene has CDR1 MNHNS and CDR2 SASEGT. CDR3 in DNA: TGTGCCAGCAGTGAAGAAGCGGCCTCCTACAATGAGCAGTTCTTC. Translation: CASSEEAASYNEQFF.

The chain employs TRBV7-9 and TRBJ2-7; D might be TRBD2 (6 bases). Germline V gene data show CDR1 as SEHNR and CDR2 as FQNEAQ (reference sequence). The germline V and J ends were trimmed by 5 bases and 7 bases, with 15 bases remaining between them. This CDR3 has 13 amino acids. The CDR3 sequence is CASSLRDSLEQYF. The DNA for the CDR3 is TGTGCCAGCAGCCTACGGGACTCGCTTGAGCAGTACTTC.